This record covers a single TCR beta chain. The antigen is not known. This entry is derived from a study of T cell responses to AZD1222 COVID-19 vaccine. Findings of the study overall: As reported, nearly half of all spike-specific TCRs target variant regions that are unmutated. A rise in Spike-specific TCR breadth and depth followed two AZD1222 doses.

With V trimmed by 0 bases and J by 6 bases, 4 bases remained unmatched. There are 14 residues in the CDR3. Germline V CDR1 and CDR2: MNHNY, SVGAGI (reference sequence). The data were produced by immunoSEQ multiplex PCR, yet TCRdb's version contains in-frame clones alone and is incomplete. The sample yields more than 150,000 clones, under 95% seen once. The chain is built from TRBV6-6 and TRBJ1-2; 7 bases agree with TRBD1. The clonotype was recovered from an adult who received the AZD1222 COVID-19 vaccine. Material: peripheral blood, obtained 28 days after the second AZD1222 dose. The CDR3 sequence: CASSYSKGAHGYTF. The CDR3, as DNA: TGTGCCAGCAGTTACTCGAAGGGGGCGCATGGCTACACCTTC.